This TCR beta chain was sequenced for a study of T cell repertoires in cytomegalovirus infection. The CDR3 sequence is 14 residues long. The V end lost 6 bases, the J end lost 2 bases, and 11 bases lay between the germline ends. Germline V gene lookup returns CDR1 SGHTA and CDR2 FQGNSA. Each CDR3 protein is one row after TCRdb ran MiXCR on the reads. The sample includes about 530,000 distinct CDR3 sequences, 26% of them seen just once. This chain joins TRBV7-2 and TRBJ2-4, with no clear D. Sequencing was done on a sample of PBMCs. The clonotype was recovered from a human donor in good health (CMV status not recorded). Some clones in this sample may be carry-over from other donors' samples. DNA of the CDR3: TGTGCCAGCAGTCAAAGAAGTTCCAAAAACATTCAGTACTTC. Translated: CASSQRSSKNIQYF.